Detailed here is one T cell receptor beta chain. The antigen is not known. The data belong to a study of OX40 agonist ivuxolimab in advanced cancers. Study in general: The patients received agonistic anti-OX40 (CD134) antibody ivuxolimab. Ivuxolimab doses were 0.01, 0.1, 0.3, 1.5, 3 or 10 mg/kg every 2 weeks.

Data came from immunoSEQ multiplex PCR; TCRdb stores just in-frame clones and leaves some out. The data hold fewer than 85,000 clones, with 84% observed a single time. Study findings and constraints: At doses 0.1 to 3.0 mg/kg, CD4+ and CD8+ clones expanded. Several nonresponders also turned out to have low normalized T-cell clonal expansion.

The clonotype comes from an adult with an advanced solid tumor such as melanoma, head and neck, liver or kidney cancer. Material: CD4+ or CD8+ T cells sorted from blood, obtained in a trial of the OX40 agonist ivuxolimab.

The CDR3 loop reads CASSKGGFRDSYEQYF. The CDR3 nucleotides read TGTGCCAGCAGCAAGGGGGGGTTTCGGGATTCCTACGAGCAGTACTTC. This sequence joins TRBV6-6 and TRBJ2-7, with D perhaps TRBD2 (7 bases). The germline V gene has CDR1 MNHNY and CDR2 SVGAGI (reference sequence). The CDR3 is made up of 16 amino acids. V was trimmed by 6 bases and J by 1 base, leaving 19 bases between them.